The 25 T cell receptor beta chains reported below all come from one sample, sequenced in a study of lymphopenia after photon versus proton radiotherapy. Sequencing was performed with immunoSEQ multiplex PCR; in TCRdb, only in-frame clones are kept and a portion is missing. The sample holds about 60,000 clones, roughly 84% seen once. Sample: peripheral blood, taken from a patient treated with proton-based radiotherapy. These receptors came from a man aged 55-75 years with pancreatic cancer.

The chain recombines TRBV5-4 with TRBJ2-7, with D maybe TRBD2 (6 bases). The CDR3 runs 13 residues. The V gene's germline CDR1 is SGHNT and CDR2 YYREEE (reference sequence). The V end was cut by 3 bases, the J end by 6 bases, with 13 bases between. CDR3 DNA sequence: TGTGCCAGCAGCTCGGGACTCCTCTCCGAGCAGTACTTC. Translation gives CASSSGLLSEQYF.

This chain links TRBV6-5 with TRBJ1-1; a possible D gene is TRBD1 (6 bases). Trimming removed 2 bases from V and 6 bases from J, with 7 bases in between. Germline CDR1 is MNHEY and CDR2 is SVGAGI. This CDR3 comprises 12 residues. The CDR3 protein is CASSYTGSEAFF. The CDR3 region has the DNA TGTGCCAGCAGTTACACAGGGTCTGAAGCTTTCTTT.

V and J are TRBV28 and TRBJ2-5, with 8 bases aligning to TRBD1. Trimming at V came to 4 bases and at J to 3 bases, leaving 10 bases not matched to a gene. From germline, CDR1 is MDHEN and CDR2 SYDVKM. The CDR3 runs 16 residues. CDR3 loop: CASSYSWTGTKETQYF. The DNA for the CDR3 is TGTGCCAGCAGTTATTCCTGGACAGGGACAAAAGAGACCCAGTACTTC.

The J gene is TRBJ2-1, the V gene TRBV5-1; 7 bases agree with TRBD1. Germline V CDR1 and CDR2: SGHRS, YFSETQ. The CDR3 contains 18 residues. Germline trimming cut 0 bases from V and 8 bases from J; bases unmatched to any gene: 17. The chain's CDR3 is CASSLAQNQGVNSYEQFF. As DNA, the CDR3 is TGCGCCAGCAGCTTGGCCCAAAATCAGGGGGTTAACTCTTATGAGCAGTTCTTC.

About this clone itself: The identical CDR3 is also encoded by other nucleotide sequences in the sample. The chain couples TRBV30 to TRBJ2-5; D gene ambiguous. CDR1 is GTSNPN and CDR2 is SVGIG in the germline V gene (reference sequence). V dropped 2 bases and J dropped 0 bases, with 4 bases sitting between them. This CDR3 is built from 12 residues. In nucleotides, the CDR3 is TGTGCCTGGAGTCGGTACCAAGAGACCCAGTACTTC. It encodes CAWSRYQETQYF.

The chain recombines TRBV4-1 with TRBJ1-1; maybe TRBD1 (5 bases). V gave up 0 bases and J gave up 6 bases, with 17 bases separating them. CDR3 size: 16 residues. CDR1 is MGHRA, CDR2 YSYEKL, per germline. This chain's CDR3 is CASSQDGGRISAEAFF. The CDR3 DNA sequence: TGCGCCAGCAGCCAAGACGGGGGTCGAATAAGCGCTGAAGCTTTCTTT.

The CDR3 nucleotides read TGTGCCAGCACGCGGGAGGTCTCCGGCAATGAGCAGTTCTTC. Its protein is CASTREVSGNEQFF. V is TRBV5-4 and J is TRBJ2-1; TRBD2 matches at 8 bases. V was clipped by 6 bases and J by 6 bases; unmatched bases: 8. The CDR3 has 14 residues. From germline, CDR1 is SGHNT and CDR2 YYREEE (reference sequence).

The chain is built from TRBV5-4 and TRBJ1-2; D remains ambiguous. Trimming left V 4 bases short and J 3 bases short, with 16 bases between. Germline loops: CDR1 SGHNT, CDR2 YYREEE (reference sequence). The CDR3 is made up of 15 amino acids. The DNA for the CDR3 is TGTGCCAGCAGCCAAGATCGAGGAGATTACTATGGCTACACCTTC. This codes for CASSQDRGDYYGYTF.

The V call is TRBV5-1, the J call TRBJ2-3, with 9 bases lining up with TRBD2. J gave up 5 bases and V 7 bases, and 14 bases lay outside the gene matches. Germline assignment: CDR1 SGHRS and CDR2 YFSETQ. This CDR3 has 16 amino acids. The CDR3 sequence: CASEMGPSGIVDTQYF. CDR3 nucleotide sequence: TGCGCCAGCGAAATGGGGCCTAGCGGGATAGTAGATACGCAGTATTTT.

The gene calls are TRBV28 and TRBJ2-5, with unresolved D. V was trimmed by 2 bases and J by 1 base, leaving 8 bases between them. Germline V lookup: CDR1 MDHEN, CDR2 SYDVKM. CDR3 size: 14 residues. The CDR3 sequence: CASSLRSAQETQYF. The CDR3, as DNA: TGTGCCAGCAGTTTAAGGTCGGCCCAAGAGACCCAGTACTTC.

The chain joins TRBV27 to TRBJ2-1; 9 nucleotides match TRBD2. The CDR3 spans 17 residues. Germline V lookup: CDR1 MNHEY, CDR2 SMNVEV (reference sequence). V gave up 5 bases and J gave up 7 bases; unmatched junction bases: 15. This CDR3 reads CASSDSHGGSGRNEQFF. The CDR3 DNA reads TGTGCCAGCAGTGACTCCCATGGGGGTAGCGGGAGAAATGAGCAGTTCTTC.

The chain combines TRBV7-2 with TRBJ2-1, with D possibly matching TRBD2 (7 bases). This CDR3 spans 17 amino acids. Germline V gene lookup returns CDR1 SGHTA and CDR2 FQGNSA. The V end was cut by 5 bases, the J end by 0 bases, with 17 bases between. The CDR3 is CASSQGYAGASYNEQFF. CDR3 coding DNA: TGTGCCAGCAGCCAGGGGTACGCGGGAGCCTCCTACAATGAGCAGTTCTTC.

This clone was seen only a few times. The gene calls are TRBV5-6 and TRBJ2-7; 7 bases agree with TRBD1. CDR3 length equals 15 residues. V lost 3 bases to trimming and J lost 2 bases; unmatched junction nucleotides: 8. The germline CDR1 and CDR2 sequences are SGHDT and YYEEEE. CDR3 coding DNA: TGTGCCAGCAGCTCAACCGGGACAGAGGCCTACGAGCAGTACTTC. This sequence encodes CASSSTGTEAYEQYF.

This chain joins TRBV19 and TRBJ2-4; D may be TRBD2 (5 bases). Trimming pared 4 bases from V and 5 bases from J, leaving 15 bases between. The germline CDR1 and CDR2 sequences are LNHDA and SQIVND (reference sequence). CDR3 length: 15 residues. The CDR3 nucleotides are TGTGCCAGTAGTACACTGGAGGCTAGACAAAACATTCAGTACTTC. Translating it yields CASSTLEARQNIQYF.

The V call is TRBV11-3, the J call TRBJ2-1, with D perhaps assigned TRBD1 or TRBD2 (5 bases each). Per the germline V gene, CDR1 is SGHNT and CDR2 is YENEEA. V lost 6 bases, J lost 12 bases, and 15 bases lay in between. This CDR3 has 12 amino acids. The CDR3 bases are TGTGCCAGCAGTCATTCTGGGACGGCGCAGTTCTTC. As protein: CASSHSGTAQFF.

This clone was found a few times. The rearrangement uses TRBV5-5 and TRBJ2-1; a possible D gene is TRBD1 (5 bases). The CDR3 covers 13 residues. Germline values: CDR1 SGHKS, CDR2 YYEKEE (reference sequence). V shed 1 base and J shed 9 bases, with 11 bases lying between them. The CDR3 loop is CASSLPGPSEQFF. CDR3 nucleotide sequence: TGTGCCAGCAGCTTGCCAGGGCCGAGTGAGCAGTTCTTC.

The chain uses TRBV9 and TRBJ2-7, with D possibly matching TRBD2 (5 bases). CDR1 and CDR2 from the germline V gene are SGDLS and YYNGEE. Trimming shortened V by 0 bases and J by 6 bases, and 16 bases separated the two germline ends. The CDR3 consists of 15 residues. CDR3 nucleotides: TGTGCCAGCAGCGTAGGGGCCCTGGGAGTGGGCGAGCAGTACTTC. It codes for CASSVGALGVGEQYF.

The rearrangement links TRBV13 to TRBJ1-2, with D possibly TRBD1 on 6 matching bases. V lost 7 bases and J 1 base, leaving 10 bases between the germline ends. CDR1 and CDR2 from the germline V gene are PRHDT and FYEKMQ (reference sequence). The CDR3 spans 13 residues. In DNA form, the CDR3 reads TGTGCCAGCAAGGAGGACAGTAACTATGGCTACACCTTC. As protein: CASKEDSNYGYTF.

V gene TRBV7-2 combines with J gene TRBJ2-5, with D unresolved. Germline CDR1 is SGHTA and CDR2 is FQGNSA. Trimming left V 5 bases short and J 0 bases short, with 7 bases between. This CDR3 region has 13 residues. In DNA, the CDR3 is TGTGCCAGCAGCCAGACATACCAAGAGACCCAGTACTTC. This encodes CASSQTYQETQYF.

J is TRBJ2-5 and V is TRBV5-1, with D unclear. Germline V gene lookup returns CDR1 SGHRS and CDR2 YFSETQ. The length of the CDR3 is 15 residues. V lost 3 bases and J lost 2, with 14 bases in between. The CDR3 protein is CASSYGDTRQETQYF. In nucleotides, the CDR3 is TGCGCCAGCAGCTACGGCGATACAAGACAAGAGACCCAGTACTTC.

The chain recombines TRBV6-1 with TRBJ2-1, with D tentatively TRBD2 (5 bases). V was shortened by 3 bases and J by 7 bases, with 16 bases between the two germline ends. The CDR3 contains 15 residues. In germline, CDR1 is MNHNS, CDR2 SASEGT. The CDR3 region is CASSETTSLWNEQFF. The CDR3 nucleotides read TGTGCCAGCAGTGAGACTACCTCTCTTTGGAATGAGCAGTTCTTC.

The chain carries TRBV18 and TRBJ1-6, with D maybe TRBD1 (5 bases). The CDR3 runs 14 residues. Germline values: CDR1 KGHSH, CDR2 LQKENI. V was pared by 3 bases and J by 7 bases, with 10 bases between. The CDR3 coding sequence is TGTGCCAGCTCACCTGGGGCTGGGAATTCACCCCTCCACTTT. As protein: CASSPGAGNSPLHF.

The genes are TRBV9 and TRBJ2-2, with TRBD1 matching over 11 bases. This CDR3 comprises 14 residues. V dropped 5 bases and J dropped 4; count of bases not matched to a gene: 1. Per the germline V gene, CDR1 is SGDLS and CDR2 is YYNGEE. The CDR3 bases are TGTGCCAGCAGTGGACAGGGGGCCACCGGGGAGCTGTTTTTT. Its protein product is CASSGQGATGELFF. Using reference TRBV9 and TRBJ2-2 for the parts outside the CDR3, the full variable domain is DSGVTQTPKHLITATGQRVTLRCSPRSGDLSVYWYQQSLDQGLQFLIQYYNGEERAKGNILERFSAQQFPDLHSELNLSSLELGDSALYFCASSGQGATGELFFGEGSRLTVL.

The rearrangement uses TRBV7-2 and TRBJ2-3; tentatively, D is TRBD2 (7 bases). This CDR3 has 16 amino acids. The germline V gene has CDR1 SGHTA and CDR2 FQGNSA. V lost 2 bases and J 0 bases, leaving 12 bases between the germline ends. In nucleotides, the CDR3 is TGTGCCAGCAGCTTAAGGCGGGGGCCTAGCACAGATACGCAGTATTTT. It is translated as CASSLRRGPSTDTQYF. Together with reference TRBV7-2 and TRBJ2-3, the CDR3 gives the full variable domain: GAGVSQSPSNKVTEKGKDVELRCDPISGHTALYWYRQSLGQGLEFLIYFQGNSAPDKSGLPSDRFSAERTGGSVSTLTIQRTQQEDSAVYLCASSLRRGPSTDTQYFGPGTRLTVL.

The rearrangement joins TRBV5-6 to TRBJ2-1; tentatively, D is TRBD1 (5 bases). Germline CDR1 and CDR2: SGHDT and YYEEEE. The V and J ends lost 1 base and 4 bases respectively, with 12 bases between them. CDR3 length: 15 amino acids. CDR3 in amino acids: CASSLTLDSYNEQFF. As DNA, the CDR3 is TGTGCCAGCAGCTTGACCTTAGACAGTTACAATGAGCAGTTCTTC.